The clone carrying this T cell receptor (beta chain) occurred once. This sample stems from a study of blood T cell repertoires in COVID-19. Background on the study: Whether acute or convalescent, the COVID-19 samples came from the United States, Italy and Spain. PBMCs, B-cell-depleted T cells, or T cells were the source of the cDNA or gDNA that made up the material.

In the study's own analysis: Nucleated cell counts were estimated from reference gene primer amplification. The repertoire was sequenced with immunoSEQ multiplex PCR; TCRdb's copy has only in-frame clones and lacks some. The V and J calls and the clone size are those of that table, but D and trimming were determined from the DNA. The repertoire has around 97,000 clones, 84% of them found once; the top ten carry 13%. The V and J ends lost 11 bases and 4 bases respectively, with 10 bases between them. The CDR3 runs 11 residues. The germline CDR1 and CDR2 sequences are SEHNR and FQNEAQ (reference sequence).

Sequences were obtained from peripheral blood. The rearrangement uses TRBV7-9 and TRBJ2-3, with TRBD1 as a possible D gene (5 bases). This receptor was identified in a human donor in a cohort sampled during active or convalescent COVID-19. The CDR3 DNA reads TGTGCCGGGGCAATCGCAGATACGCAGTATTTT. Its protein is CAGAIADTQYF. The full variable domain, completed using reference TRBV7-9 and TRBJ2-3, is DTGVSQNPRHKITKRGQNVTFRCDPISEHNRLYWYRQTLGQGPEFLTYFQNEAQLEKSRLLSDRFSAERPKGSFSTLEIQRTEQGDSAMYLCAGAIADTQYFGPGTRLTVL.